These 23 T cell receptor beta chains were sequenced from one sample in a study of T cells in Graves' hyperthyroidism and ophthalmopathy. Researchers took RNA transcripts and amplified the TCR beta CDR3 regions from them. Initially, a first-round RT-PCR of the TCR CDR3 employed the HTBI primer set. One entry per CDR3 protein, called by TCRdb with MiXCR from the multiplex PCR reads. The repertoire consists of about 350,000 distinct CDR3 sequences, with over 15% occurring once and the leading ten covering roughly 16%. Material: blood. These receptors all stem from a woman between 35 and 50 years old with Graves' ophthalmopathy.

The table lists this clonotype with many counts. This chain uses TRBV6-5 with TRBJ2-5; unclear D gene. The CDR3 is 14 amino acids. Germline V lookup: CDR1 MNHEY, CDR2 SVGAGI. V lost 5 bases and J 4 bases, leaving 14 bases between the germline ends. The CDR3 DNA follows: TGTGCCAGCAGTCTATGGAGTCGCGGAGAGACCCAGTACTTC. It codes for CASSLWSRGETQYF.

Many counts were recorded for this clonotype. V usage is TRBV4-3 and J usage is TRBJ2-7; D unresolved. V was cut by 0 bases and J by 1 base, with 4 bases left in between. CDR3 length equals 13 residues. Germline V lookup: CDR1 LGHNA, CDR2 YSLEER. In nucleotides, the CDR3 is TGCGCCAGCAGCCAAGATGTATCCTACGAGCAGTACTTC. Its translation is CASSQDVSYEQYF.

With regard to this clonotype: Lacking the conserved final phenylalanine or tryptophan, this CDR3 likely reflects a read error. This chain connects TRBV5-1 to TRBJ2-5; possibly TRBD1 or TRBD2 for D (5 bases each). The CDR3 runs to 14 residues. Germline loops: CDR1 SGHRS, CDR2 YFSETQ. V dropped 0 bases and J dropped 2 bases, with 8 bases sitting between them. The CDR3 here is CASSLGGPQETQYL. In DNA, the CDR3 is TGCGCCAGCAGCTTGGGGGGACCTCAAGAGACCCAGTACCTC.

This clonotype was counted many times. This chain links TRBV28 with TRBJ2-5, with D perhaps given as TRBD1 or TRBD2 (5 bases each). This CDR3 contains 14 residues. Trimming pared 3 bases from V and 4 bases from J, leaving 12 bases between. Per germline, CDR1 MDHEN and CDR2 SYDVKM. The CDR3 coding sequence is TGTGCCAGCAGTTTGGGTTCAGGGAGAGAGACCCAGTACTTC. It translates to CASSLGSGRETQYF.

This chain uses TRBV6-5 with TRBJ2-7; D is unresolved. CDR1 and CDR2 (germline): MNHEY, SVGAGI. V lost 0 bases and J lost 6, with 9 bases in between. The CDR3 loop spans 13 amino acids. DNA of the CDR3: TGTGCCAGCAGTTACTCGAAGCTGGTCGAGCAGTACTTC. It is translated as CASSYSKLVEQYF.

The sample holds many counts of this clonotype. The chain links TRBV7-9 to TRBJ1-3; TRBD1 might be the D (5 bases). Germline V gene lookup returns CDR1 SEHNR and CDR2 FQNEAQ (reference sequence). Between the trimmed V and J ends, which lost 4 bases and 0 bases, there was a span of 10 bases. The CDR3 spans 15 residues. In DNA, the CDR3 is TGTGCCAGCAGCTCGGGGGGGAGCTCTGGAAACACCATATATTTT. Residues: CASSSGGSSGNTIYF.

In its sample, this clonotype was seen many times. The chain joins TRBV20-1 to TRBJ2-7, with D perhaps matching TRBD1 (6 bases). Germline V gene data show CDR1 as DFQATT and CDR2 as SNEGSKA (reference sequence). This CDR3 has 14 residues. Deletions cut 2 bases from V and 2 bases from J, with 13 bases between. CDR3 DNA: TGCAGTGCTAGATGGCAGGGGATACCCTACGAGCAGTACTTC. Residues: CSARWQGIPYEQYF.

Points on this clonotype: One end of the junction is discordant with germline, which a read error may explain. This chain links TRBV11-2 with TRBJ2-7; TRBD2 is a possible D gene (5 bases). The CDR3 is made up of 17 amino acids. Germline V gives CDR1 SGHAT, CDR2 FQNNGV. The CDR3 here is CASILDLGGFSSYEQYF. The CDR3 coding sequence is TGTGCCAGCATCTTAGATTTAGGCGGGTTTAGCTCCTACGAGCAGTACTTC.

This clonotype was detected many times. The chain couples TRBV28 to TRBJ1-2; D is unresolved. The CDR3 is made up of 14 amino acids. CDR1 MDHEN and CDR2 SYDVKM come from the germline V gene. Trimming stripped 5 bases from V and 8 bases from J, with 18 bases between. The CDR3 nucleotides are TGTGCCAGCAGTCAGGAGGCAGCGATTGGGGGCTACACCTTC. Protein sequence: CASSQEAAIGGYTF.

There are many counts of this clonotype. CDR3 sequence (DNA): TGTGCCAGCGGAGTTACCGTACTAGCGGCCTACAATGAGCAGTTCTTC. Translating it yields CASGVTVLAAYNEQFF. The V call is TRBV6-5, the J call TRBJ2-1; the match to TRBD2 covers 8 bases. This CDR3 region has 16 residues. CDR1 and CDR2 (germline): MNHEY, SVGAGI. Trimming at V came to 8 bases and at J to 2 bases, leaving 11 bases not matched to a gene.

This clonotype came up many times. The rearrangement uses TRBV28 and TRBJ2-7; 10 nucleotides match TRBD1. The CDR3 runs 14 residues. Trimming cost V 5 bases and J 2 bases; bases outside gene matches: 3. Germline V CDR1 and CDR2: MDHEN, SYDVKM. The CDR3 DNA sequence: TGTGCCAGCAGTGCCGACAGGGGGCCCTACGAGCAGTACTTC. This gives the protein CASSADRGPYEQYF.

This clonotype was counted a few times. This chain joins TRBV9 and TRBJ2-2; 9 positions agree with TRBD2. CDR1 is SGDLS and CDR2 is YYNGEE in the germline V gene. This CDR3 region has 17 residues. The V and J ends lost 0 bases and 6 bases, in that order; junction bases with no gene match: 9. The CDR3 DNA sequence: TGTGCCAGCAGCGTAGCGGCGGGAGGGCCAATTGCCGGGGAGCTGTTTTTT. As protein: CASSVAAGGPIAGELFF.

The sample holds many counts of this clonotype. The chain uses TRBV28 and TRBJ2-5; 7 nucleotides match TRBD1. The CDR3 is 15 residues long. V was pared by 6 bases and J by 0 bases, with 7 bases of the junction left unmatched. Germline assignment: CDR1 MDHEN and CDR2 SYDVKM. CDR3 bases: TGTGCCAGCAGCCGACAGGGCGCCGACCAAGAGACCCAGTACTTC. Protein sequence: CASSRQGADQETQYF.

This clonotype was seen repeatedly, ten times or more. The V and J genes are TRBV28 and TRBJ1-5; D not resolved. There are 12 residues in the CDR3. Per the germline V gene, CDR1 is MDHEN and CDR2 is SYDVKM. V lost 8 bases and J 4 bases, leaving 9 bases between the germline ends. CDR3 bases: TGTGCCAGCGTCAATGGGAATCAGCCCCAGCATTTT. As protein: CASVNGNQPQHF.

This clonotype showed up many times. This sequence joins TRBV10-3 and TRBJ1-2; D is unclear. This CDR3 has 15 residues. Germline V lookup: CDR1 ENHRY, CDR2 SYGVKD. V lost 4 bases and J 0 bases, leaving 12 bases between the germline ends. The CDR3 region is CAISGGGRPNYGYTF. The CDR3 DNA reads as TGTGCCATCAGTGGGGGAGGCCGTCCTAACTATGGCTACACCTTC.

This clonotype was observed at least ten times. The chain joins TRBV7-2 to TRBJ1-1, with D possibly being TRBD1 (5 bases). Germline lookup yields CDR1 SGHTA and CDR2 FQGNSA. Trimming stripped 1 base from V and 5 bases from J, with 14 bases between. The CDR3 is 15 amino acids. The DNA for the CDR3 is TGTGCCAGCAGCTTAGTGGGACGACTGGGGACTGAAGCTTTCTTT. This encodes CASSLVGRLGTEAFF.

The chain is built from TRBV12-5 and TRBJ1-5; 12 bases map to TRBD1. Germline lookup yields CDR1 LGHNT and CDR2 FRNRAP. V lost 0 bases and J lost 7; bases outside the gene matches: 10. This CDR3 contains 18 residues. DNA of the CDR3: TGTGCTAGTGGTTTGGTCCGGGACAGGGGGCCCGGAGAACAGCCCCAGCATTTT. Its translation is CASGLVRDRGPGEQPQHF. Looking up the rest from reference TRBV12-5 and TRBJ1-5 gives the full variable domain: DARVTQTPRHKVTEMGQEVTMRCQPILGHNTVFWYRQTMMQGLELLAYFRNRAPLDDSGMPKDRFSAEMPDATLATLKIQPSEPRDSAVYFCASGLVRDRGPGEQPQHFGDGTRLSIL.

This clonotype was detected many times. The chain links TRBV30 to TRBJ1-4; unclear D gene. Germline V lookup: CDR1 GTSNPN, CDR2 SVGIG (reference sequence). Trimming left V 4 bases short and J 4 bases short, with 10 bases between. This CDR3 is built from 13 residues. Here the CDR3 DNA reads TGTGCCTGGACAGGCCCGAATAATGAAAAACTGTTTTTT. This encodes CAWTGPNNEKLFF.

Ten or more counts support this clonotype. The rearrangement joins TRBV27 to TRBJ1-1; TRBD1 matches at 7 bases. This CDR3 is built from 17 residues. The J segment lost 2 bases and the V segment lost 4 bases, leaving 13 bases of the junction unmatched. Germline values: CDR1 MNHEY, CDR2 SMNVEV (reference sequence). The CDR3 sequence is CASSSLTGTDLNTEAFF. The DNA for the CDR3 is TGTGCCAGCAGTTCGTTGACAGGGACCGATTTAAACACTGAAGCTTTCTTT.

The table lists this clonotype with many counts. The chain carries TRBV11-1 and TRBJ2-7, with 10 bases aligning to TRBD2. The CDR3 consists of 17 residues. Trimming took 5 bases from V and 2 from J; bases not matched to a gene: 12. Germline CDR1 and CDR2: SGHAT and FQDESV (reference sequence). The CDR3 is CASSKGAGGSRAYEQYF. The CDR3 DNA reads TGTGCCAGCAGCAAAGGAGCGGGAGGGTCTAGGGCCTACGAGCAGTACTTC.

The rearrangement links TRBV14 to TRBJ1-1; 7 bases agree with TRBD1. There are 15 residues in the CDR3. V lost 4 bases, J lost 5 bases, and 10 bases stayed unmatched. The V gene's germline CDR1 is SGHDN and CDR2 FVKESK. The CDR3 spells CASSPRYRGGTEAFF. The CDR3 region has the DNA TGTGCCAGCAGCCCACGCTACAGGGGTGGAACTGAAGCTTTCTTT.

In its sample, this clonotype was seen many times. The chain recombines TRBV11-2 with TRBJ2-7, with D perhaps TRBD1 or TRBD2 (5 bases each). Trimming removed 6 bases from V and 1 base from J, with 19 bases in between. The CDR3 covers 16 residues. Germline lookup yields CDR1 SGHAT and CDR2 FQNNGV. The CDR3 nucleotides read TGTGCCAGCAGTTCGCTCAGGGTCCCGGGATCCTACGAGCAGTACTTC. Translated, it gives CASSSLRVPGSYEQYF.

The rearrangement joins TRBV6-1 to TRBJ1-2, with D possibly TRBD1 on 5 matching bases. Germline CDR1 reads MNHNS; CDR2 reads SASEGT. This CDR3 is 14 amino acids long. V was cut by 6 bases and J by 6 bases, with 17 bases left in between. This CDR3 is CASSPGPQVHGYTF. The CDR3, as DNA: TGTGCCAGCAGCCCGGGGCCCCAGGTTCATGGCTACACCTTC.